Listed here are 22 T cell receptor beta chains from one sample, sequenced in a study of cytomegalovirus exposure and HLA in healthy donors. Produced via immunoSEQ multiplex PCR; TCRdb's table is partial and in-frame only. This sample has more than 300,000 clones; 86% occur once, and the top ten carry about 0.8%. Sequencing was carried out using PBMCs. The receptors come from a woman between 18 and 29 years old in good health and CMV-seronegative.

The rearrangement links TRBV5-1 to TRBJ1-2; 7 bases align to TRBD1. Germline loops: CDR1 SGHRS, CDR2 YFSETQ. With 5 bases clipped from V and 4 bases from J, the junction kept 5 bases outside the gene matches. CDR3 size: 13 residues. CDR3: CASRTGYGYGYTF. The CDR3 region has the DNA TGCGCCAGCAGGACAGGGTACGGCTATGGCTACACCTTC. The whole variable domain, filled in from reference TRBV5-1 and TRBJ1-2, reads KAGVTQTPRYLIKTRGQQVTLSCSPISGHRSVSWYQQTPGQGLQFLFEYFSETQRNKGNFPGRFSGRQFSNSRSEMNVSTLELGDSALYLCASRTGYGYGYTFGSGTRLTVV.

CDR3 residues: CASRKDRDQAFF. The DNA of the CDR3 is TGCGCCAGCAGAAAAGACAGGGATCAAGCTTTCTTT. The V and J genes are TRBV5-1 and TRBJ1-1, with 7 nucleotides matching TRBD1. The CDR3 has 12 amino acids. The ends lost 5 bases at V and 9 bases at J; junction bases unmatched: 7. CDR1 SGHRS and CDR2 YFSETQ come from the germline V gene.

In DNA form, the CDR3 reads TGTGCCAGCAGTTACTCGTTTAGGGGGCACACTGAAGCTTTCTTT. This encodes CASSYSFRGHTEAFF. The chain carries TRBV6-5 and TRBJ1-1; 7 positions agree with TRBD1. V was clipped by 0 bases and J by 3 bases; unmatched bases: 4. The germline V gene encodes CDR1 MNHEY and CDR2 SVGAGI. The CDR3 sequence is 15 residues long.

This chain connects TRBV6-4 to TRBJ2-3; D is unresolved. The CDR3 sequence is 13 residues long. Per germline, CDR1 MRHNA and CDR2 SNTAGT. V was pared by 2 bases and J by 8 bases, with 11 bases between. The CDR3 region is CASSDPILGTQYF. The CDR3 DNA reads TGTGCCAGCAGTGACCCAATACTCGGTACGCAGTATTTT.

This clone was seen only once. The CDR3 is CASSLSPQTEYGYTF. The CDR3 coding sequence is TGCGCCAGCAGCCTTTCACCCCAAACGGAGTATGGCTACACCTTC. This sequence joins TRBV5-1 and TRBJ1-2; D unresolved. The CDR3 covers 15 residues. Trimming removed 4 bases at V and 5 bases at J, with 18 bases between. The germline CDR1 and CDR2 sequences are SGHRS and YFSETQ.

V gene TRBV28 combines with J gene TRBJ1-2, with a possible D match to TRBD1 (6 bases). This CDR3 has 17 residues. The germline gives CDR1 MDHEN, CDR2 SYDVKM. Trimming took off 3 bases at V and 1 base at J, with 18 bases between the two ends. The CDR3 DNA reads as TGTGCCAGCAGTTTGCCACACAGGGCAGGGAGTAACTATGGCTACACCTTC. Its translation is CASSLPHRAGSNYGYTF.

This clone appeared a single time. The chain employs TRBV21-1 and TRBJ2-3; the table's D call, TRBD2, was not checked against the DNA. TRBV21-1 is assigned pseudogene status. The CDR3 loop spans 8 amino acids. CDR3 protein: CASSSGDF. DNA for the CDR3: TGTGCCAGCAGCTCGGGGGATTTT.

The chain links TRBV5-1 to TRBJ2-7, with D perhaps TRBD1 (5 bases). This CDR3 is 16 amino acids long. Looked up from germline, CDR1 is SGHRS and CDR2 is YFSETQ. Deletions cut 4 bases from V and 3 bases from J, with 20 bases between. CDR3 bases: TGCGCCAGCAGCCACACCATCGGACAAACTATCTACGAGCAGTACTTC. Translation: CASSHTIGQTIYEQYF.

The table lists this clone with a few counts. This CDR3 is also generated by other DNA sequences in the sample. V is TRBV6-5 and J is TRBJ2-1, with 15 bases matching TRBD2. The CDR3 length is 15 residues. CDR1 is MNHEY, CDR2 SVGAGI, per germline. J lost 7 bases, V lost 6 bases, and 4 bases had no gene match. Here the CDR3 reads CASRPGLAGGNEQFF. DNA for the CDR3: TGTGCCAGCAGACCCGGACTAGCGGGGGGGAATGAGCAGTTCTTC.

V is TRBV10-3 and J is TRBJ2-3; 7 nucleotides match TRBD1. The CDR3 is made up of 14 amino acids. J gave up 6 bases and V 6 bases, and 9 bases lay outside the gene matches. Looked up from germline, CDR1 is ENHRY and CDR2 is SYGVKD. The CDR3 bases are TGTGCCATCAGCAGCCGACAGGGTCTCGATACGCAGTATTTT. Its translation: CAISSRQGLDTQYF.

The chain is built from TRBV5-1 and TRBJ2-5, with D perhaps TRBD1 (5 bases). The CDR3 consists of 15 residues. Germline lookup yields CDR1 SGHRS and CDR2 YFSETQ. V lost 1 base and J 4 bases, leaving 14 bases between the germline ends. CDR3 loop: CASSLFRAPGETQYF. CDR3 DNA: TGCGCCAGCAGCTTGTTCAGGGCGCCGGGAGAGACCCAGTACTTC.

J is TRBJ1-1 and V is TRBV19; D is perhaps TRBD1 (5 bases). The germline CDR1 and CDR2 sequences are LNHDA and SQIVND (reference sequence). The CDR3 is 13 residues long. Trimming left V 3 bases short and J 3 bases short, with 8 bases between. The CDR3 here is CASSIGGYTEAFF. As DNA, the CDR3 is TGTGCCAGTAGTATCGGGGGTTACACTGAAGCTTTCTTT.

The chain recombines TRBV6-5 with TRBJ2-3; TRBD2 might be the D (6 bases). The germline V gene has CDR1 MNHEY and CDR2 SVGAGI. The CDR3 has 14 residues. The V and J ends lost 5 bases and 4 bases respectively, with 13 bases between them. The CDR3 nucleotides read TGTGCCAGCAGTCCACGGGGGTTAGCAGATACGCAGTATTTT. Protein product: CASSPRGLADTQYF.

The chain has TRBV4-1 and TRBJ2-3, with 14 bases aligning to TRBD2. Trimming cost V 1 base and J 5 bases; bases outside gene matches: 11. This CDR3 spans 19 amino acids. Germline-derived CDR1 and CDR2 are MGHRA and YSYEKL. For the CDR3, the DNA is TGCGCCAGCAGCCAAGCTATCGGGACTAGCGGGAGTATTGAAGATACGCAGTATTTT. Translating it yields CASSQAIGTSGSIEDTQYF.

This chain uses TRBV4-2 with TRBJ1-3, with 8 bases identical to TRBD1. The V gene end was trimmed by 0 bases and the J gene end by 4 bases; junction bases not matched to a gene: 5. The CDR3 has 16 residues. Germline values: CDR1 LGHNA, CDR2 YNFKEQ. This CDR3 reads CASSQEGQVGGNTIYF. In nucleotides, the CDR3 is TGTGCCAGCAGCCAAGAGGGACAGGTCGGCGGAAACACCATATATTTT.

This clone turned up a few times. V gene TRBV30 combines with J gene TRBJ1-6; D unresolved. V was trimmed by 2 bases and J by 1 base, leaving 9 bases between them. CDR3 length: 15 amino acids. The germline V gene encodes CDR1 GTSNPN and CDR2 SVGIG (reference sequence). CDR3: CAWSRGESYNSPLHF. The CDR3 bases are TGTGCCTGGAGTCGCGGGGAGTCCTATAATTCACCCCTCCACTTT.

The chain links TRBV27 to TRBJ2-5; 10 bases match TRBD1. This CDR3 has 14 amino acids. V gave up 6 bases and J gave up 0 bases; unmatched junction bases: 1. Germline V gene lookup returns CDR1 MNHEY and CDR2 SMNVEV (reference sequence). The CDR3 loop is CASRGQGYQETQYF. The CDR3 nucleotides read TGTGCCAGCAGGGGACAGGGGTACCAAGAGACCCAGTACTTC.

This sequence joins TRBV29-1 and TRBJ1-1, with TRBD1 as a possible D gene (6 bases). Germline V CDR1 and CDR2: SQVTM, ANQGSEA. The CDR3 consists of 12 residues. V lost 6 bases and J 5 bases, leaving 13 bases between the germline ends. CDR3 nucleotides: TGCAGCGTCGGGGGGGGGCGAACTGAAGCTTTCTTT. It codes for CSVGGGRTEAFF.

This clone was seen only a few times. Different DNA sequences within this sample yield the same CDR3. The rearrangement uses TRBV28 and TRBJ2-7; D possibly corresponds to TRBD1 (5 bases). Germline V gene lookup returns CDR1 MDHEN and CDR2 SYDVKM. The V end lost 3 bases, the J end lost 2 bases, and 8 bases lay between the germline ends. CDR3 size: 13 residues. The CDR3 sequence is CASSFGRAYEQYF. The CDR3 DNA reads as TGTGCCAGCAGTTTTGGCAGGGCCTACGAGCAGTACTTC.

This CDR3 is CASSFWTGGTGELFF. For the CDR3, the DNA is TGTGCCAGCAGCTTCTGGACAGGGGGCACCGGGGAGCTGTTTTTT. The rearrangement uses TRBV7-9 and TRBJ2-2, with 10 bases that match TRBD1. This CDR3 has 15 residues. Trimming cost V 3 bases and J 4 bases; bases outside gene matches: 2. CDR1 and CDR2 (germline): SEHNR, FQNEAQ (reference sequence).

The rearrangement joins TRBV2 to TRBJ1-4, with no clear D. Germline V gives CDR1 SNHLY, CDR2 FYNNEI. This CDR3 has 13 amino acids. The V and J ends lost 4 bases and 7 bases respectively, with 10 bases between them. CDR3 sequence: CASSGGVSEKLFF. The CDR3 region has the DNA TGTGCCAGCAGTGGAGGCGTAAGTGAAAAACTGTTTTTT.

The gene calls are TRBV7-9 and TRBJ2-1; D uncertain. Trimming shortened V by 4 bases and J by 9 bases, and 10 bases separated the two germline ends. The germline V gene has CDR1 SEHNR and CDR2 FQNEAQ (reference sequence). The CDR3 totals 12 residues. CDR3 residues: CASSSGAGEQFF. In nucleotides, the CDR3 is TGTGCCAGCAGCTCCGGTGCCGGTGAGCAGTTCTTC.